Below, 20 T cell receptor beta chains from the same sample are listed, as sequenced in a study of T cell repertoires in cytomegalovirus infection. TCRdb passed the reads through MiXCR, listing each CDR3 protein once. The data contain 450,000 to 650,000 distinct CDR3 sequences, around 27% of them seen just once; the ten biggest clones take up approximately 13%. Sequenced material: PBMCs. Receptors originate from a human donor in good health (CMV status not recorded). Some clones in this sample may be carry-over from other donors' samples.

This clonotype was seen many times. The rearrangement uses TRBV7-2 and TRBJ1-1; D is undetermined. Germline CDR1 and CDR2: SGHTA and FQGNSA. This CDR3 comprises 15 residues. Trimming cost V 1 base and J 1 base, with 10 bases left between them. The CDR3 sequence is CASSLDGAGNTEAFF. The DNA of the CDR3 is TGTGCCAGCAGCTTAGATGGAGCAGGGAACACTGAAGCTTTCTTT.

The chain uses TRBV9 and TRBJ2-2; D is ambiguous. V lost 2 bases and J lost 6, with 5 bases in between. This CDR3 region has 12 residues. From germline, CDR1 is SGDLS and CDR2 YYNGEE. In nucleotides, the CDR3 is TGTGCCAGCAGCGTTGACTCCGGGGAGCTGTTTTTT. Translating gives CASSVDSGELFF.

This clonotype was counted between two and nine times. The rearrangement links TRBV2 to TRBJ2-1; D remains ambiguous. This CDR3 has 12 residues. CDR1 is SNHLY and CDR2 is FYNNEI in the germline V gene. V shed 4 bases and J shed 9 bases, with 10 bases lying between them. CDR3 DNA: TGTGCCAGCAGTGTGGTCCCCGGTGAGCAGTTCTTC. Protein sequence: CASSVVPGEQFF.

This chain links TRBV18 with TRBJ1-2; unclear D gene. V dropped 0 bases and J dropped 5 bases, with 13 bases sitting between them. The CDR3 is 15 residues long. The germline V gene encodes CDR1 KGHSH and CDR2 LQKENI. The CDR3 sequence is CASSPPLALQYGYTF. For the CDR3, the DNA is TGTGCCAGCTCACCACCTCTAGCTCTACAGTATGGCTACACCTTC. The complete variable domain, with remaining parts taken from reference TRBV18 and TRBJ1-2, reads NAGVMQNPRHLVRRRGQEARLRCSPMKGHSHVYWYRQLPEEGLKFMVYLQKENIIDESGMPKERFSAEFPKEGPSILRIQQVVRGDSAAYFCASSPPLALQYGYTFGSGTRLTVV.

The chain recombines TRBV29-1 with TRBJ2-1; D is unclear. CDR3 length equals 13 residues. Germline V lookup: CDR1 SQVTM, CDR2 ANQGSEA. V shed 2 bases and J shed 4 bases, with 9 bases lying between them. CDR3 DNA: TGCAGCGTTGAACAGACTCTTTACAATGAGCAGTTCTTC. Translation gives CSVEQTLYNEQFF.

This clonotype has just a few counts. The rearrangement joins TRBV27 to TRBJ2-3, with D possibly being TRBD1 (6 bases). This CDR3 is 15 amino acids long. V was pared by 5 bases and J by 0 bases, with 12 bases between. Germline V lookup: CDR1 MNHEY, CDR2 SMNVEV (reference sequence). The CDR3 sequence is CASSKDRPSTDTQYF. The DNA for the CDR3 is TGTGCCAGCAGTAAAGACAGGCCGAGCACAGATACGCAGTATTTT.

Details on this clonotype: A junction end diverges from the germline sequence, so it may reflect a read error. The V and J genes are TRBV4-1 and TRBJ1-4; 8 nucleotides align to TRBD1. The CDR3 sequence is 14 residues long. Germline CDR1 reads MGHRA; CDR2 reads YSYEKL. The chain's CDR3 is CASSRTGSGEKLFF. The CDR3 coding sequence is TGTGCCAGCAGCCGGACAGGGTCGGGTGAAAAACTGTTTTTT.

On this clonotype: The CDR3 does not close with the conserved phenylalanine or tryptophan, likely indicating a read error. CDR3 in DNA: TGTGCCAGCAGTCGCAAGGGAAGCGGAGTGGTCACAGATACGCAGTATGTT. Amino acid sequence: CASSRKGSGVVTDTQYV. The V and J genes are TRBV12-3 or TRBV12-4 and TRBJ2-3; D perhaps matches TRBD2 (5 bases). The CDR3 consists of 17 residues. V was clipped by 5 bases and J by 2 bases, with 20 bases between them.

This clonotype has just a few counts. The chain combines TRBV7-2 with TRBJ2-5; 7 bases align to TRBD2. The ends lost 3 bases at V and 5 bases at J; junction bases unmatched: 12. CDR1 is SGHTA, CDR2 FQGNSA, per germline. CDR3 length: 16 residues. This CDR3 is CASSFLREPVRETQYF. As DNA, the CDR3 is TGTGCCAGCAGCTTTCTGCGGGAGCCCGTCCGGGAGACCCAGTACTTC.

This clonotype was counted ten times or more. CDR3 loop: CASSLKPLRTLPNTEAFF. In nucleotides, the CDR3 is TGTGCCAGCAGCTTGAAGCCCCTCAGGACACTACCAAACACTGAAGCTTTCTTT. The V gene is TRBV5-4, the J gene TRBJ1-1; possibly TRBD1 for D (5 bases). CDR1 is SGHNT and CDR2 is YYREEE in the germline V gene (reference sequence). This CDR3 comprises 18 residues. Between the trimmed V and J ends, which lost 1 base and 2 bases, there was a span of 21 bases.

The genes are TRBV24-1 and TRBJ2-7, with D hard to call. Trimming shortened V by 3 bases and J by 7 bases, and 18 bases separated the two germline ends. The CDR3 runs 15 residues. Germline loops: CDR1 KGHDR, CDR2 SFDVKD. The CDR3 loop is CATSDVEDPVGEQYF. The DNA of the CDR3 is TGTGCCACCAGTGATGTCGAGGACCCGGTGGGGGAGCAGTACTTC.

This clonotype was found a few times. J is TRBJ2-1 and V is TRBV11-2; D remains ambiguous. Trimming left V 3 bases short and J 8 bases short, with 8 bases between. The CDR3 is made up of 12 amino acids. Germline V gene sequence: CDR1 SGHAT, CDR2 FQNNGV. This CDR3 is CASSFGAYEQFF. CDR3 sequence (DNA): TGTGCCAGCAGCTTTGGAGCTTATGAGCAGTTCTTC.

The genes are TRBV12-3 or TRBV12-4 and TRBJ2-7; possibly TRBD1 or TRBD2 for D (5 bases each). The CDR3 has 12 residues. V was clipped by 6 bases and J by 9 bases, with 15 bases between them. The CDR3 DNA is TGTGCCAGCAGCCGGGACGGCCCTAGGCAGTACGTC. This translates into CASSRDGPRQYV.

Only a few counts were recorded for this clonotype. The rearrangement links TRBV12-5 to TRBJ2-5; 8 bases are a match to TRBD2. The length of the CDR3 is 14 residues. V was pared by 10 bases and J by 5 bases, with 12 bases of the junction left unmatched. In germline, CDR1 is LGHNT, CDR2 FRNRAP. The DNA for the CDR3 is TGTGCTACCTCGTCAGCGGGAGAGCGGGAGACCCAGTACTTC. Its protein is CATSSAGERETQYF.

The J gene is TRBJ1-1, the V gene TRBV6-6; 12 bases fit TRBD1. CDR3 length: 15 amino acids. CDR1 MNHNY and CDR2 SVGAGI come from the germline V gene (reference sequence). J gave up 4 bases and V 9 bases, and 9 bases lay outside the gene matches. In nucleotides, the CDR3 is TGTGCCAGTGAGCCGGGACAGGGGGCAGGCACTGAAGCTTTCTTT. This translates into CASEPGQGAGTEAFF.

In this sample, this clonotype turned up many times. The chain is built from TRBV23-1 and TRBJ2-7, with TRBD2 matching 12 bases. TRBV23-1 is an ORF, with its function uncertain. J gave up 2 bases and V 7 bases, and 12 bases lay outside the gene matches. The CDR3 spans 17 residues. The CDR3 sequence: CASNYNNGLAGTYEQYV. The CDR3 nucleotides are TGCGCCAGCAACTACAATAACGGACTAGCGGGGACCTACGAGCAGTACGTC.

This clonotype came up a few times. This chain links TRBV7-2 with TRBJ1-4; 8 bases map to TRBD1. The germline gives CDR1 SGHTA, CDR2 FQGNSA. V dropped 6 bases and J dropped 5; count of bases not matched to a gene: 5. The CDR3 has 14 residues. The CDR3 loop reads CASSDRGGNEKLFF. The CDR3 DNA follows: TGTGCCAGCAGTGACAGGGGCGGGAATGAAAAACTGTTTTTT.

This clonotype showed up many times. The DNA of the CDR3 is TGTGCCAGTAGTGTTACTAGCATGGCCGGGGAGCTGTTTTTT. It is translated as CASSVTSMAGELFF. The chain employs TRBV19 and TRBJ2-2, with D perhaps matching TRBD2 (6 bases). The length of the CDR3 is 14 residues. Trimming removed 5 bases at V and 6 bases at J, with 13 bases between. Germline V CDR1 and CDR2: LNHDA, SQIVND (reference sequence).

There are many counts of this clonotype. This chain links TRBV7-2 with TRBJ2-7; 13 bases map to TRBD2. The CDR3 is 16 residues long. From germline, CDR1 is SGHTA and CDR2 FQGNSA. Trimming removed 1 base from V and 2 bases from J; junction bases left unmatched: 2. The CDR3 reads CASSLVTSGRPYEQYF. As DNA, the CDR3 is TGTGCCAGCAGCTTAGTGACTAGCGGGAGGCCCTACGAGCAGTACTTC.

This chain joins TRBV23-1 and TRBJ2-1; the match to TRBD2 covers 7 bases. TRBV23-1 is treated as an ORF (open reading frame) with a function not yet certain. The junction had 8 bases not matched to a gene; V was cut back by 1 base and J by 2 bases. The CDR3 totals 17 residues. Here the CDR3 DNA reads TGCGCCAGCAGTCAATTCCCAGCGGGGCACCCCTACAATGAGCAGTTCTTC. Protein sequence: CASSQFPAGHPYNEQFF.